This TCR beta chain was documented in a study of blood T cell repertoires in COVID-19. Study-level background: Acute-phase and convalescent COVID-19 samples originated in the United States, Italy and Spain. From T cells, B-cell-depleted T cells, or PBMCs came the material, which was cDNA or gDNA.

With 1 base clipped from V and 10 bases from J, the junction kept 10 bases outside the gene matches. The CDR3 sequence is 16 residues long. Germline V CDR1 and CDR2: SGHTA, FQGTGA. Clones were sequenced by immunoSEQ multiplex PCR, and TCRdb holds only the in-frame ones, with some missing. The data hold about 170,000 clones, with roughly 80% observed a single time. The specimen was peripheral blood. The TCR comes from a woman older than 75 with acute or convalescent COVID-19. This chain connects TRBV7-3 to TRBJ2-1; 10 bases agree with TRBD2. In DNA, the CDR3 is TGTGCCAGCAGCTTAAGGCTAGCGGGGGCCGCCCAAGAGCAGTTCTTC. Encoded protein: CASSLRLAGAAQEQFF.